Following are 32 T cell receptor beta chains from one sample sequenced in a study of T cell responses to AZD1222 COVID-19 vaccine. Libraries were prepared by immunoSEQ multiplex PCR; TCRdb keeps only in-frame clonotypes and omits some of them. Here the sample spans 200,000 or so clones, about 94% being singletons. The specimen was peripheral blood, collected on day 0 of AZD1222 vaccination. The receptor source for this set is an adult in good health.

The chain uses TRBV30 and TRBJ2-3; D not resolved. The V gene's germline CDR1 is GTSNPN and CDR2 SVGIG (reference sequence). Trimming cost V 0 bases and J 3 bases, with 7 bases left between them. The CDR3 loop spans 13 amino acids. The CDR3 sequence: CAWSVVATDTQYF. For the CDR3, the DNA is TGTGCCTGGAGTGTAGTGGCGACAGATACGCAGTATTTT.

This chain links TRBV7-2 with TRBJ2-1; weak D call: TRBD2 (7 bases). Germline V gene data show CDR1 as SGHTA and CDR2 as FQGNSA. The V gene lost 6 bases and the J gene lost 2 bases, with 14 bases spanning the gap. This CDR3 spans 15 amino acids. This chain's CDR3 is CASRIGGVPYNEQFF. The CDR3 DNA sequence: TGTGCCAGCAGAATAGGGGGGGTTCCCTACAATGAGCAGTTCTTC.

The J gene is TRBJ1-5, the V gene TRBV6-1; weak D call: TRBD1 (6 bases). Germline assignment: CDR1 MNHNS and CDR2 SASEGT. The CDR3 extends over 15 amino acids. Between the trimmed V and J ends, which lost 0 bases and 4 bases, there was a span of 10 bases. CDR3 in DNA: TGTGCCAGCAGTGAAGCAGGGGGAAGAAATCAGCCCCAGCATTTT. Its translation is CASSEAGGRNQPQHF.

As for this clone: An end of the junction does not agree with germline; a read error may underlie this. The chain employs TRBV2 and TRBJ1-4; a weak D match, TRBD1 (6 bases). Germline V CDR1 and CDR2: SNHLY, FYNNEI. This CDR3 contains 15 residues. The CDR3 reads CASSEGQLNNEKLFF. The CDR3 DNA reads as TGTGCCAGCAGCGAAGGACAGCTTAATAATGAAAAACTGTTTTTT.

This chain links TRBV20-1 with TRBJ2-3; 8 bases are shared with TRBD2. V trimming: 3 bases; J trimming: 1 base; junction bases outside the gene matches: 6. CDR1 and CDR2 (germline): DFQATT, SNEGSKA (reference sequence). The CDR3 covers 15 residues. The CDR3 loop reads CSASPGRAGTDTQYF. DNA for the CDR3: TGCAGTGCTAGTCCCGGGAGGGCCGGCACAGATACGCAGTATTTT.

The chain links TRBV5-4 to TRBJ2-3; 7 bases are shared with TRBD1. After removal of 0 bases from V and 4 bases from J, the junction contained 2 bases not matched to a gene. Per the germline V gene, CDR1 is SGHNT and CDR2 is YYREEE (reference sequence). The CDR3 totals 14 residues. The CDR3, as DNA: TGTGCCAGCAGCTTGGGACAGGGTTCAGATACGCAGTATTTT. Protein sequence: CASSLGQGSDTQYF. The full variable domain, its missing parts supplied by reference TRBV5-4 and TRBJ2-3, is ETGVTQSPTHLIKTRGQQVTLRCSSQSGHNTVSWYQQALGQGPQFIFQYYREEENGRGNFPPRFSGLQFPNYSSELNVNALELDDSALYLCASSLGQGSDTQYFGPGTRLTVL.

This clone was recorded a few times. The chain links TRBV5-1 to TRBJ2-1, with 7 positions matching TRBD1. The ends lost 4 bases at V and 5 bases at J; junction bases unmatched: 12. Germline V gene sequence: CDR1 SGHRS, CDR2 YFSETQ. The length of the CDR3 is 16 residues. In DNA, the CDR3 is TGCGCCAGCAGCCCTTACCGGACAGGAGTCAACAATGAGCAGTTCTTC. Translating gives CASSPYRTGVNNEQFF.

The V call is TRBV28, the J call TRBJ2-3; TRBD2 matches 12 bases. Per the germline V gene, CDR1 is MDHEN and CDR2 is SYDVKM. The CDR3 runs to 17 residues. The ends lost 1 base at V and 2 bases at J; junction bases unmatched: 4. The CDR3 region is CASSLFGLAGITDTQYF. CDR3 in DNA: TGTGCCAGCAGTTTATTCGGACTAGCGGGGATCACAGATACGCAGTATTTT.

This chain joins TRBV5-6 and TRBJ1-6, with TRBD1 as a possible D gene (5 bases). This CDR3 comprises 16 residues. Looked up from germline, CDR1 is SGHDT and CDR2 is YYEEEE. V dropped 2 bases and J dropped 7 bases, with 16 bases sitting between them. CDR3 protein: CASSLMSGQGNSPLHF. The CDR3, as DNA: TGTGCCAGCAGCTTAATGTCAGGGCAGGGCAATTCACCCCTCCACTTT.

The CDR3, as DNA: TGTGCCAGCAGTTACGTACAGGGGGGGAACGAGCAGTACTTC. Amino acids: CASSYVQGGNEQYF. The V call is TRBV6-5, the J call TRBJ2-7, with a weak D call TRBD1 (8 bases). V was shortened by 2 bases and J by 5 bases, with 13 bases between the two germline ends. The CDR3 has 14 amino acids. Germline V CDR1 and CDR2: MNHEY, SVGAGI.

This CDR3 reads CAWSRSSTRALLPNYGYTF. The CDR3 DNA reads TGTGCCTGGAGTCGCTCCTCCACAAGGGCCCTTTTGCCTAACTATGGCTACACCTTC. The V and J genes are TRBV30 and TRBJ1-2; D gene ambiguous. The CDR3 extends over 19 amino acids. Germline assignment: CDR1 GTSNPN and CDR2 SVGIG (reference sequence). V lost 2 bases and J 0 bases, leaving 25 bases between the germline ends.

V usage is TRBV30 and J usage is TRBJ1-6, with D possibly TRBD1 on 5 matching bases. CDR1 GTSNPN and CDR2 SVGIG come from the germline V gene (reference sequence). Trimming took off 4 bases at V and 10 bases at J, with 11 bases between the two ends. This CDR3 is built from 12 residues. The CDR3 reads CAWNYRRSPLHF. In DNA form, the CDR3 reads TGTGCCTGGAACTACAGGAGGTCACCCCTCCACTTT.

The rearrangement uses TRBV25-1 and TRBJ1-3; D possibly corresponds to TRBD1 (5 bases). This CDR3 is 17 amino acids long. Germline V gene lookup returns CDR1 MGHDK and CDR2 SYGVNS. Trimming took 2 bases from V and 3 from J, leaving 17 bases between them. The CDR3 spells CASSERGLRGGGNTIYF. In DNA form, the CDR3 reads TGTGCCAGCAGTGAAAGGGGCCTCCGTGGGGGTGGAAACACCATATATTTT.

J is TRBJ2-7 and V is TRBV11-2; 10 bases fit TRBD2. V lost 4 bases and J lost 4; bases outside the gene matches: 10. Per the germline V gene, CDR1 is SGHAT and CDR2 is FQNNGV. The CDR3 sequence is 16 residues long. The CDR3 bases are TGTGCCAGCAGCTCCCGATTTAGCGGGAGGTCTTACGAGCAGTACTTC. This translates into CASSSRFSGRSYEQYF.

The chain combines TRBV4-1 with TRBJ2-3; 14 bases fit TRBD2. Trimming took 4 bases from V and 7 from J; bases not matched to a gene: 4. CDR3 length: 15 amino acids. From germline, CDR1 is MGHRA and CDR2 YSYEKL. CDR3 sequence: CASSPGLAGGHTQYF. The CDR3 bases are TGCGCCAGCAGCCCAGGACTAGCGGGAGGACATACGCAGTATTTT.

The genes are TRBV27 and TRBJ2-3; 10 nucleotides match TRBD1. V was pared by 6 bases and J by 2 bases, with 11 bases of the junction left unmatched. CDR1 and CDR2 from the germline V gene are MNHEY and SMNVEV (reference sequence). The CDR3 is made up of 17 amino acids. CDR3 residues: CASRPFPGQGVTDTQYF. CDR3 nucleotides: TGTGCCAGCAGGCCATTTCCCGGACAGGGGGTCACAGATACGCAGTATTTT.

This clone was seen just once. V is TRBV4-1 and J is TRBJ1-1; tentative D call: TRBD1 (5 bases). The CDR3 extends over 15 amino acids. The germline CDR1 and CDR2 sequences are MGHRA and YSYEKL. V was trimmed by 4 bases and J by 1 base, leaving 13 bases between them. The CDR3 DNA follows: TGCGCCAGCAGCCCAAATTTTGGGGGGAACACTGAAGCTTTCTTT. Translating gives CASSPNFGGNTEAFF.

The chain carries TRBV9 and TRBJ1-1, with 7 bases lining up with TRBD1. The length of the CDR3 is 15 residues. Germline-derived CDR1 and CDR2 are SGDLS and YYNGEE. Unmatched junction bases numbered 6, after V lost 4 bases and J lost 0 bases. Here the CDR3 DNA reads TGTGCCAGCAGCCCGCGACAGGGCGTGAACACTGAAGCTTTCTTT. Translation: CASSPRQGVNTEAFF.

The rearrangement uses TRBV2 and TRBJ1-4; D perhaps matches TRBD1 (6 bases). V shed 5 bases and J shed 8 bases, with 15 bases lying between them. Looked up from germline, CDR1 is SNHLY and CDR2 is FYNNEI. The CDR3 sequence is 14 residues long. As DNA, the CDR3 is TGTGCCAGCAGTCTTCAGGGGTATGGGGAAAAACTGTTTTTT. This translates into CASSLQGYGEKLFF.

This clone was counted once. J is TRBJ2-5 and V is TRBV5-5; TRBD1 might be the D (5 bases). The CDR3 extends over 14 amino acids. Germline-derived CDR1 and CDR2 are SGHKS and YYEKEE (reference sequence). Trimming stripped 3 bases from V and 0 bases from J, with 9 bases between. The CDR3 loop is CASSWGSYQETQYF. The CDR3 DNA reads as TGTGCCAGCAGCTGGGGCTCGTACCAAGAGACCCAGTACTTC.

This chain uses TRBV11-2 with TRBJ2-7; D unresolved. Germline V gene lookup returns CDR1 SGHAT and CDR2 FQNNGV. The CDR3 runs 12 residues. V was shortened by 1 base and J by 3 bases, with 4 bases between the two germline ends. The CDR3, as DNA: TGTGCCAGCAGCTTAGGTGTCTACGAGCAGTACTTC. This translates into CASSLGVYEQYF. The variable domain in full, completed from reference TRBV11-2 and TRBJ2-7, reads EAGVAQSPRYKIIEKRQSVAFWCNPISGHATLYWYQQILGQGPKLLIQFQNNGVVDDSQLPKDRFSAERLKGVDSTLKIQPAKLEDSAVYLCASSLGVYEQYFGPGTRLTVT.

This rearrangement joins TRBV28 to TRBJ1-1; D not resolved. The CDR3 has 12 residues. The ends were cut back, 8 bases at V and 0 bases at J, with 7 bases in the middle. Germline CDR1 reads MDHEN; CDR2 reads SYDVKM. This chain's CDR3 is CASQLMNTEAFF. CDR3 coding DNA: TGTGCCAGCCAGTTAATGAACACTGAAGCTTTCTTT.

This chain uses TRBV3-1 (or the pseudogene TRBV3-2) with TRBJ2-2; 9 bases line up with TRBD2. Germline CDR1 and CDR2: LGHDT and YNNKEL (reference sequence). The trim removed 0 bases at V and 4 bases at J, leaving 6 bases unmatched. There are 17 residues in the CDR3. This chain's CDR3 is CASSQDPTSGLTGELFF. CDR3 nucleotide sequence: TGTGCCAGCAGCCAAGATCCGACTAGCGGTCTCACCGGGGAGCTGTTTTTT.

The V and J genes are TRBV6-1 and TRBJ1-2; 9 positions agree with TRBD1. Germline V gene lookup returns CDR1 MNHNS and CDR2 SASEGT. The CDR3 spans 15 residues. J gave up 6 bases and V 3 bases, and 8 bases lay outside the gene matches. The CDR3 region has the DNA TGTGCCAGCAGTGAGAAACGGGACAGGGTGCATGGCTACACCTTC. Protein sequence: CASSEKRDRVHGYTF.

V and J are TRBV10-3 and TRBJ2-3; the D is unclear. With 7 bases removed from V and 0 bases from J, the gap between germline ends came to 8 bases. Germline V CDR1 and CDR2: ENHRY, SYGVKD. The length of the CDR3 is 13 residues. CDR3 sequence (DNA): TGTGCCATCATTCACAAGAGCACAGATACGCAGTATTTT. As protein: CAIIHKSTDTQYF.

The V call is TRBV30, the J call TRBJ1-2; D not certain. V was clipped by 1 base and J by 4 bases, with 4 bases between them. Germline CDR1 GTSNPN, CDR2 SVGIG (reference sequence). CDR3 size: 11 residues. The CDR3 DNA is TGTGCCTGGAGTGCGGTCTATGGCTACACCTTC. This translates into CAWSAVYGYTF. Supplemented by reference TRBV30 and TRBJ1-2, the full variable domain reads SQTIHQWPATLVQPVGSPLSLECTVEGTSNPNLYWYRQAAGRGLQLLFYSVGIGQISSEVPQNLSASRPQDRQFILSSKKLLLSDSGFYLCAWSAVYGYTFGSGTRLTVV.

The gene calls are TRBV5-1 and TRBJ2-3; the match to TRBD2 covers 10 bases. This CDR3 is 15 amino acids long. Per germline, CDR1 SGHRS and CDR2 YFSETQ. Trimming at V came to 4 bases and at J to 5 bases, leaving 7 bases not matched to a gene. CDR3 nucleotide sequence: TGCGCCAGCAGCCCCATAGCGGGAGGAATAGATACGCAGTATTTT. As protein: CASSPIAGGIDTQYF.

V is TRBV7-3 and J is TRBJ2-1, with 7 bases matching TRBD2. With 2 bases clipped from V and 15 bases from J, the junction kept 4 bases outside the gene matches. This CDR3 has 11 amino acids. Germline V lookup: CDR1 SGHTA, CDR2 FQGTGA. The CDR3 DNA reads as TGTGCCAGCAGCTTAGCGGGAGATCTGTTCTTC. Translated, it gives CASSLAGDLFF.

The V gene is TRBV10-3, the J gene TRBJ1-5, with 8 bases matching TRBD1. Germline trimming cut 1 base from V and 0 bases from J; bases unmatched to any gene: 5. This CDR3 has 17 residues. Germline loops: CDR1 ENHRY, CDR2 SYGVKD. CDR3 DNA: TGTGCCATCAGTGAGTACAGGGGGGTCAATAGCAATCAGCCCCAGCATTTT. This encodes CAISEYRGVNSNQPQHF.

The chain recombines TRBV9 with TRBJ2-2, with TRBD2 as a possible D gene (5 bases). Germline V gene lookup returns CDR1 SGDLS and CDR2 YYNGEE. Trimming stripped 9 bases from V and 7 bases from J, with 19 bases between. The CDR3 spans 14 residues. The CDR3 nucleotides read TGTGCCACGACCTACGGTGAACGGGGCGGGGAGCTGTTTTTT. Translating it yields CATTYGERGGELFF.

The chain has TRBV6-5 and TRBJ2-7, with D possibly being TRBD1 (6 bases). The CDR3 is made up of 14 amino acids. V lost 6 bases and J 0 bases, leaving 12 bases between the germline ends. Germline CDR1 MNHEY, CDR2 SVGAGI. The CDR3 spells CASRMEQGSYEQYF. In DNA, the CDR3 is TGTGCCAGCAGGATGGAACAGGGCTCCTACGAGCAGTACTTC.

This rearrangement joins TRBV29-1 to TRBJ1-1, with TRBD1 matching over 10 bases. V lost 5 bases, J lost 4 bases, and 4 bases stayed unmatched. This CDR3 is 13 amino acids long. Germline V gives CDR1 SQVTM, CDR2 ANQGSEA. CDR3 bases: TGCAGCGTTCCAAGGACAGGGGGCACTGAAGCTTTCTTT. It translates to CSVPRTGGTEAFF.